This TCR beta chain is drawn from a study of human T cells and chemical hapten exposure. A single record per CDR3 protein comes from TCRdb applying MiXCR to the RACE reads. The profile shows about 30,000 distinct CDR3 sequences, nearly 6% of them singletons. Broader study findings: Controls formed significantly fewer large CDR3 similarity clusters than expanded TCRs did. Patch test score was positively correlated with the counts of TCRs that had expanded at PT1.

CDR1 is SGHNT and CDR2 is YENEEA in the germline V gene. The CDR3 extends over 16 amino acids. Trimming left V 5 bases short and J 0 bases short, with 14 bases between. This clonotype has a count of ten or more. The antigen is unknown. Time point in this sample: patch test 3, about 24 weeks after DPC sensitization. Treatment of the sample: therapeutic diphenylcyclopropenone sensitization with weekly scalp DPC. Each patch-test visit's blood sample preceded patch application. The chain employs TRBV11-3 and TRBJ2-1; D is possibly TRBD2 (6 bases). This specimen consisted of whole blood, obtained in connection with sensitization to the hapten diphenylcyclopropenone (DPC). The TCR comes from a man aged 25 to 40 with alopecia areata. Some clones in this sample may be carry-over from other donors' samples. The CDR3 sequence: CASSPGLLSSYNEQFF. CDR3 nucleotides: TGTGCCAGCAGCCCGGGACTCCTGAGCTCCTACAATGAGCAGTTCTTC.